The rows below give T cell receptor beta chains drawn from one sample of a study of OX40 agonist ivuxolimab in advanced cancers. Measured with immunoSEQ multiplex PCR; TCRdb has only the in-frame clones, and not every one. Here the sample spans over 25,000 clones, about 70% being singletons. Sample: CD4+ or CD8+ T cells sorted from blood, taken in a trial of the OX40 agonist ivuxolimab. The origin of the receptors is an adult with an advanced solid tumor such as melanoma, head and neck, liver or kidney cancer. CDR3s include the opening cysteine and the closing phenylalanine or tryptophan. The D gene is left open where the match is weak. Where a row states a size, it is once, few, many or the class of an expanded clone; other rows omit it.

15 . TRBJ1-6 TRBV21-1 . TGTGCCAGCAGCAAGACAGGGGTCGAGGATTCACCCCTCCACTTT CASSKTGVEDSPLHF
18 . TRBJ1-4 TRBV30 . TGTGCCTGGAGTGTACCGACGTCCGGGCATGCAACTAATGAAAAACTGTTTTTT CAWSVPTSGHATNEKLFF
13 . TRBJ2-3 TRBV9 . TGTGCCAGCAGCGCAGATGACACCGATACGCAGTATTTT CASSADDTDTQYF
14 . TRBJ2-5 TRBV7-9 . TGTGCCAGCAGCTTATGGGGGAACGGGGAGACCCAGTACTTC CASSLWGNGETQYF
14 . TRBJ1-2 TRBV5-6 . TGTGCCAGCAGCTTGCAGGGGATGAGCTATGGCTACACCTTC CASSLQGMSYGYTF
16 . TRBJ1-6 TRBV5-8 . TGTGCCAGCAGCCACGGACTCAGCGAGGCTAATTCACCCCTCCACTTT CASSHGLSEANSPLHF
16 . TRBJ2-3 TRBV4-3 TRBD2 TGCGCCAGCAGCCAAGGCAGCGGGGGGTACGCAGATACGCAGTATTTT CASSQGSGGYADTQYF
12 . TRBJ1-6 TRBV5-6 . TGTGCCACCAGCTTCAGCAATCCACCCCTCCCCTTT CATSFSNPPLPF
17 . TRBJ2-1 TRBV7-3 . TGTGCCAGCAGCTTGAAACAGGGCCCGCTTAGGAGCGATGAGCAGTTCTTC CASSLKQGPLRSDEQFF
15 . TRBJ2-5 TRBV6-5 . TGTGCCAGCAGTTACTTCAGGGGCCTACAAGAGACCCAGTACTTC CASSYFRGLQETQYF
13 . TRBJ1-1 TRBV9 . TGTGCCAGCAGCGTAGAAGGTCACACTGAAGCTTTCTTT CASSVEGHTEAFF
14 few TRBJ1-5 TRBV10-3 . TGTGCCATCAGTGAGGGGACAAGCAATCAGCCCCAGCATTTT CAISEGTSNQPQHF
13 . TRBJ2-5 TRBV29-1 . TGCAGCGTTGATGGGGACGGGGAAGAGACCCAGTACTTC CSVDGDGEETQYF
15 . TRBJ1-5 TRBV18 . TGTGCCAGCTCACCAGTTTCAGGGTTAGGACAGCCCCAGCATTTT CASSPVSGLGQPQHF
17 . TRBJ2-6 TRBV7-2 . TGTGCCAGCAGCTTATGGCGGGCCCCCTCTGGGGCCAACGTCCTGACTTTC CASSLWRAPSGANVLTF
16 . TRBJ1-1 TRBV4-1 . TGCGCCAGCAGCCAACGGCCAGGGAGGTCGGACACTGAAGCTTTCTTT CASSQRPGRSDTEAFF
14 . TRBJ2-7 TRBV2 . TGTGCCAGCAGCGGGACATTGCCGACTGGGGAGCAGTACTTC CASSGTLPTGEQYF
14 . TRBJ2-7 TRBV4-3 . TGCGCCAGCAGTCCCCACGACAGAGCCTACGAGCAGTACTTC CASSPHDRAYEQYF
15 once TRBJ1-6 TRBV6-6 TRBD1 TGTGCCAGCAGTGAGACAGGGGCACGGAATTCACCCCTCCACTTT CASSETGARNSPLHF
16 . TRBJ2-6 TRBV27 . TGTGCCAGTAATGCCGGGGGATTATCTGGGGCCAACGTCCTGACTTTC CASNAGGLSGANVLTF
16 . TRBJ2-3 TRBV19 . TGTGCCAGTAGTATGTGGCCAGGGAATAAGGCAGATACGCAGTATTTT CASSMWPGNKADTQYF
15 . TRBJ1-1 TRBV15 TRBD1 TGTGCCACCAGCGGAGGACAGGATTCGAACACTGAAGCTTTCTTT CATSGGQDSNTEAFF
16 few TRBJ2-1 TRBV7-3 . TGTGCCAGCAGCCCTACTCCGGGACTTACTTACAATGAGCAGTTCTTC CASSPTPGLTYNEQFF
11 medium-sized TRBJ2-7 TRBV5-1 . TGCGCCAGCAGCTTGGGTCCCGAGCAGTACTTC CASSLGPEQYF
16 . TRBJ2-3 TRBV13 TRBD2 TGTGCCAGCAGCTCCAAGCGGGGGGGAAGCACAGATACGCAGTATTTT CASSSKRGGSTDTQYF
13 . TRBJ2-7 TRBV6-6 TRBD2 TGTGCCAGCAGCCCGGGACCGCGGGAGGAGCAGTACTTC CASSPGPREEQYF
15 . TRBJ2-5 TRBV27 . TGTGCCAGCAGTTTTTCCGGGCCGGTCATAGAGACCCAGTACTTC CASSFSGPVIETQYF
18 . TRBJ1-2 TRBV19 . TGTGCCAGTACCCCCTTGACGTCTGTGGCCACCCTCCCCTATGGCTACACCTTC CASTPLTSVATLPYGYTF
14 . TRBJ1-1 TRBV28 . TGTGCCAGCAAAAAAGGGGATACGAACACTGAAGCTTTCTTT CASKKGDTNTEAFF
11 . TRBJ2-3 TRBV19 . TGTGCCAGCCGGGGGAGTGGACCTCAGTATTTT CASRGSGPQYF
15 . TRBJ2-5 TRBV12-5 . TGTGCTAGTGCCCACTCCGACAGGAACCAAGAGACCCAGTACTTC CASAHSDRNQETQYF
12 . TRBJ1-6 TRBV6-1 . TGTGCCAGCAGTGGTTATAATTCACCCCTCCACTTT CASSGYNSPLHF
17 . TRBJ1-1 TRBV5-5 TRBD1 TGTGCCAGCAGCCCGACGTGGGACAGGGGGCGGAACACTGAAGCTTTCTTT CASSPTWDRGRNTEAFF
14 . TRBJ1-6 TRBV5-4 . TGTGCCAGCAGCTTTCAGGGTTATAATTCACCCCTCCACTTT CASSFQGYNSPLHF
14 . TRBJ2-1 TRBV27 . TGTGCCAGCAGTTGGAACAGCTGGGGGAATGAGCAGTTCTTC CASSWNSWGNEQFF
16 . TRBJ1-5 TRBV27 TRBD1 TGTGCCAGCAGCCTCTTCGGGACAGGGGGTGCTCAGCCCCAGCATTTT CASSLFGTGGAQPQHF
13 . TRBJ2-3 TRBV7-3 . TGTGCCAGCAGTTTAACAGGGTCAGATACGCAGTATTTT CASSLTGSDTQYF
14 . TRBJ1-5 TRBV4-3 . TGCGCCAGCAGCCAGCGACACCGCAATCAGCCCCAGCATTTT CASSQRHRNQPQHF
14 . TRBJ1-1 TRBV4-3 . TGCGCCAGCAGCCAAGATAGTGTCGGTACTGAAGCTTTCTTT CASSQDSVGTEAFF
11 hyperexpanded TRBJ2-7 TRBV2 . TGTGCCAGCAGTGGAGTCTACGAGCAGTACTTC CASSGVYEQYF
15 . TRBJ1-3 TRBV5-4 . TGTGCCAGCAGCCCCCCCTCGAGGGCTGGAAACACCATATATTTT CASSPPSRAGNTIYF
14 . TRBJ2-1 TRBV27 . TGTGCCAGCACGACAGGAGGAATCTACAATGAGCAGTTCTTC CASTTGGIYNEQFF
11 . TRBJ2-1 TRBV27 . TGTGCCAGTTTAAAGGGGGGTGAGCAGTTCTTC CASLKGGEQFF
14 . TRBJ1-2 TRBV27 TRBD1 TGTGCCAGCAGTTCGACAGGGATGGTGTATGGCTACACCTTC CASSSTGMVYGYTF
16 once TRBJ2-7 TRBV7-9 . TGTGCCAGCAGCCCCAGGGGGGGCCCCACCTCCTACGAGCAGTACTTC CASSPRGGPTSYEQYF
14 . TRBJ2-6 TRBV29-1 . TGCAGCGTTGAAGATTCCGCTGGGGCCAACGTCCTGACTTTC CSVEDSAGANVLTF
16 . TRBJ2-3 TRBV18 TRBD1 TGTGCCAGCTCACTTCCCGGGACAGAATACACAGATACGCAGTATTTT CASSLPGTEYTDTQYF
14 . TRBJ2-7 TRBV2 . TGTGCCAGCAGGGTGGGGGGGCGCGCCTACGAGCAGTACTTC CASRVGGRAYEQYF
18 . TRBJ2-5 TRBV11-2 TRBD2 TGTGCCAGCAGCTTAGATATCGGAGGCGGGGGGCCCTCAGAGACCCAGTACTTC CASSLDIGGGGPSETQYF
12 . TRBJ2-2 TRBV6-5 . TGTGCCAGCAGTTACGGGGCTGGGGAGCTGTTTTTT CASSYGAGELFF
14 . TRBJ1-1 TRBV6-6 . TGTGCCAGCAGGGCCGGGAGGGGGAACACTGAAGCTTTCTTT CASRAGRGNTEAFF
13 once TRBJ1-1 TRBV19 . TGTGCCAGTAGTATAGGTGTGGGCACTGAAGCTTTCTTT CASSIGVGTEAFF